The 29 T cell receptor beta chains given below trace back to one sample, sequenced in a study of shared clonotypes between healthy human individuals. Profiling relied on immunoSEQ multiplex PCR, and the TCRdb table lists in-frame clones only, not all of them. Of 2,500,000 or so clones listed, approximately 90% are singletons. What was sequenced was naive CD4+ T cells sorted from blood. Subset reported: CD45RA+ positively selected. Source of these receptors: a young man in good health.

The chain has TRBV6-6 and TRBJ2-7; possible D gene TRBD2, 7 bases. V was trimmed by 6 bases and J by 7 bases, leaving 16 bases between them. Germline V CDR1 and CDR2: MNHNY, SVGAGI (reference sequence). The CDR3 extends over 13 amino acids. CDR3 DNA: TGTGCCAGCAGACGCAACAGGGAGGGGGAGCAGTACTTC. Protein sequence: CASRRNREGEQYF.

This sequence joins TRBV30 and TRBJ2-7; D is unresolved. With 2 bases removed from V and 4 bases from J, the gap between germline ends came to 9 bases. Germline CDR1 reads GTSNPN; CDR2 reads SVGIG (reference sequence). The CDR3 sequence is 12 residues long. DNA for the CDR3: TGTGCCTGGAGTCCGAGCGCGTACGAGCAGTACTTC. It is translated as CAWSPSAYEQYF.

The chain carries TRBV15 and TRBJ2-5; D is uncertain. With 0 bases removed from V and 2 bases from J, the gap between germline ends came to 16 bases. Per the germline V gene, CDR1 is LNHNV and CDR2 is YYDKDF (reference sequence). There are 17 residues in the CDR3. The CDR3 loop reads CATSRDLIGRVQETQYF. Written as DNA, the CDR3 is TGTGCCACCAGCAGAGATTTGATTGGCAGAGTGCAAGAGACCCAGTACTTC.

This chain links TRBV7-9 with TRBJ2-7, with 8 bases fitting TRBD2. CDR3 length: 14 amino acids. Germline V gene lookup returns CDR1 SEHNR and CDR2 FQNEAQ (reference sequence). V dropped 3 bases and J dropped 0; count of bases not matched to a gene: 1. CDR3 in amino acids: CASSFSGNSYEQYF. The CDR3 DNA follows: TGTGCCAGCAGCTTTAGCGGGAACTCCTACGAGCAGTACTTC. The entire variable domain, with the rest obtained from reference TRBV7-9 and TRBJ2-7, is as follows: DTGVSQNPRHKITKRGQNVTFRCDPISEHNRLYWYRQTLGQGPEFLTYFQNEAQLEKSRLLSDRFSAERPKGSFSTLEIQRTEQGDSAMYLCASSFSGNSYEQYFGPGTRLTVT.

The chain recombines TRBV7-8 with TRBJ1-4; TRBD1 matches at 10 bases. V lost 5 bases, J lost 0 bases, and 9 bases stayed unmatched. The CDR3 contains 18 residues. Looked up from germline, CDR1 is SGHVS and CDR2 is FQNEAQ. This chain's CDR3 is CASSPHGQGVSTNEKLFF. CDR3 DNA: TGTGCCAGCAGCCCCCACGGACAGGGGGTTTCAACTAATGAAAAACTGTTTTTT. Full variable domain (outside the CDR3, taken from reference TRBV7-8 and TRBJ1-4): GAGVSQSPRYKVAKRGQDVALRCDPISGHVSLFWYQQALGQGPEFLTYFQNEAQLDKSGLPSDRFFAERPEGSVSTLKIQRTQQEDSAVYLCASSPHGQGVSTNEKLFFGSGTQLSVL.

The chain joins TRBV7-8 to TRBJ1-5, with a weak D call TRBD1 (6 bases). The V end lost 6 bases, the J end lost 2 bases, and 8 bases lay between the germline ends. Per germline, CDR1 SGHVS and CDR2 FQNEAQ. The CDR3 totals 13 residues. The CDR3 protein is CASRQGGNQPQHF. The CDR3 bases are TGTGCCAGCAGACAGGGAGGCAATCAGCCCCAGCATTTT.

The J gene is TRBJ2-7, the V gene TRBV29-1, with a tentative D call TRBD2 (6 bases). The CDR3 runs 12 residues. Germline V gives CDR1 SQVTM, CDR2 ANQGSEA. V lost 4 bases and J lost 2, with 9 bases in between. The CDR3 protein is CSVGREAYEQYF. The CDR3 nucleotides read TGCAGCGTTGGTAGGGAGGCCTACGAGCAGTACTTC.

This chain joins TRBV10-3 and TRBJ2-2; D could derive from TRBD1 or TRBD2 (5 bases each). The CDR3 extends over 15 amino acids. Germline V gene lookup returns CDR1 ENHRY and CDR2 SYGVKD. V gave up 6 bases and J gave up 7 bases, with 18 bases separating them. The DNA of the CDR3 is TGTGCCATCAGCCCGGGTCGGGACCGGGGCGGGGAGCTGTTTTTT. It is translated as CAISPGRDRGGELFF.

The rearrangement links TRBV5-1 to TRBJ1-3, with TRBD1 as a possible D gene (6 bases). The CDR3 is 16 amino acids. CDR1 is SGHRS and CDR2 is YFSETQ in the germline V gene. The V end was cut by 3 bases, the J end by 4 bases, with 17 bases between. CDR3 protein: CASSSNSGTIGNTIYF. DNA of the CDR3: TGCGCCAGCAGCTCTAACTCCGGGACAATCGGAAACACCATATATTTT.

This chain links TRBV7-9 with TRBJ2-3; 11 bases align to TRBD2. Germline V lookup: CDR1 SEHNR, CDR2 FQNEAQ (reference sequence). After removal of 5 bases from V and 6 bases from J, the junction contained 13 bases not matched to a gene. This CDR3 is 17 amino acids long. The CDR3 protein is CASSPRGSGGAVDTQYF. Written as DNA, the CDR3 is TGTGCCAGCAGCCCCCGGGGTAGCGGGGGGGCCGTGGATACGCAGTATTTT.

V usage is TRBV5-1 and J usage is TRBJ2-5; either TRBD1 or TRBD2 may fit D (5 bases each). V lost 3 bases, J lost 4 bases, and 16 bases lay in between. In germline, CDR1 is SGHRS, CDR2 YFSETQ. This CDR3 has 15 residues. DNA of the CDR3: TGCGCCAGCAGCTACCGGGACGCTCCCACAGAGACCCAGTACTTC. This codes for CASSYRDAPTETQYF.

The chain is built from TRBV7-2 and TRBJ2-3; D might be TRBD1 (5 bases). Germline CDR1 and CDR2: SGHTA and FQGNSA. Trimming pared 0 bases from V and 5 bases from J, leaving 9 bases between. This CDR3 region has 14 residues. As DNA, the CDR3 is TGTGCCAGCAGCTTAGCGGACATCCAAGATACGCAGTATTTT. This encodes CASSLADIQDTQYF.

V and J are TRBV7-9 and TRBJ2-5; a weak D match, TRBD1 (5 bases). The CDR3 contains 15 residues. Germline assignment: CDR1 SEHNR and CDR2 FQNEAQ (reference sequence). Trimming took 1 base from V and 4 from J, leaving 13 bases between them. CDR3 sequence: CASSLVETQGETQYF. The CDR3 DNA is TGTGCCAGCAGCTTAGTCGAGACCCAGGGAGAGACCCAGTACTTC.

The CDR3 DNA is TGCGCCAGCAGGGAGACAGGGTCTGGCTACACCTTC. This gives the protein CASRETGSGYTF. This chain uses TRBV5-1 with TRBJ1-2, with 7 bases aligning to TRBD1. V dropped 5 bases and J dropped 7; count of bases not matched to a gene: 5. Germline values: CDR1 SGHRS, CDR2 YFSETQ. This CDR3 comprises 12 residues. Looking up the rest from reference TRBV5-1 and TRBJ1-2 gives the full variable domain: KAGVTQTPRYLIKTRGQQVTLSCSPISGHRSVSWYQQTPGQGLQFLFEYFSETQRNKGNFPGRFSGRQFSNSRSEMNVSTLELGDSALYLCASRETGSGYTFGSGTRLTVV.

The chain combines TRBV15 with TRBJ2-5, with D possibly TRBD1 on 6 matching bases. Germline lookup yields CDR1 LNHNV and CDR2 YYDKDF (reference sequence). This CDR3 is 15 amino acids long. The V end lost 3 bases, the J end lost 6 bases, and 17 bases lay between the germline ends. The CDR3 protein is CATSRHVQGTQTQYF. CDR3 nucleotides: TGTGCCACCAGCAGGCATGTACAGGGAACACAGACCCAGTACTTC.

This clone came up once. V gene TRBV7-6 combines with J gene TRBJ2-1; D not resolved. CDR1 is SGHVS, CDR2 FNYEAQ, per germline. The CDR3 loop spans 15 amino acids. The V end lost 5 bases, the J end lost 0 bases, and 11 bases lay between the germline ends. CDR3 sequence: CASSPPGLSYNEQFF. Written as DNA, the CDR3 is TGTGCCAGCAGCCCTCCTGGGCTCTCCTACAATGAGCAGTTCTTC.

There are a few counts of this clone. The rearrangement uses TRBV2 and TRBJ1-2, with D hard to call. Looked up from germline, CDR1 is SNHLY and CDR2 is FYNNEI. V lost 2 bases, J lost 3 bases, and 10 bases lay in between. The CDR3 is 14 amino acids. CDR3 nucleotides: TGTGCCAGCAGTGAATTCGACACTGACTATGGCTACACCTTC. Protein sequence: CASSEFDTDYGYTF. Full variable domain (missing parts from reference TRBV2 and TRBJ1-2): EPEVTQTPSHQVTQMGQEVILRCVPISNHLYFYWYRQILGQKVEFLVSFYNNEISEKSEIFDDQFSVERPDGSNFTLKIRSTKLEDSAMYFCASSEFDTDYGYTFGSGTRLTVV.

The chain employs TRBV1 and TRBJ2-1; no DNA check was done on the table's D call, TRBD2. TRBV1 is recorded as a pseudogene. This CDR3 is built from 15 residues. As DNA, the CDR3 is TGCACCAGCAGCCAAGGAGCGGGGGGGCCCAATGAGCAGTTCTTC. Protein sequence: CTSSQGAGGPNEQFF.

This sequence joins TRBV5-1 and TRBJ2-7, with 9 bases fitting TRBD1. The germline V gene has CDR1 SGHRS and CDR2 YFSETQ. Trimming cost V 0 bases and J 0 bases; bases outside gene matches: 7. CDR3 length: 17 amino acids. CDR3 in amino acids: CASSLADGTGLSYEQYF. The CDR3 DNA reads TGCGCCAGCAGCTTGGCCGACGGGACAGGGCTCTCCTACGAGCAGTACTTC.

The chain employs TRBV19 and TRBJ1-5; 7 bases match TRBD1. CDR1 and CDR2 (germline): LNHDA, SQIVND (reference sequence). The CDR3 is 15 residues long. After removal of 6 bases from V and 2 bases from J, the junction contained 7 bases not matched to a gene. The DNA for the CDR3 is TGTGCCAGTAGGGGGACAGACCTTGGCAATCAGCCCCAGCATTTT. It codes for CASRGTDLGNQPQHF.

This clone was observed once. V usage is TRBV5-4 and J usage is TRBJ2-7, with 7 bases identical to TRBD1. V trimming: 4 bases; J trimming: 5 bases; junction bases outside the gene matches: 9. The CDR3 contains 14 residues. The germline V gene encodes CDR1 SGHNT and CDR2 YYREEE (reference sequence). The CDR3 nucleotides are TGTGCCAGCAGCATCGCGACAGGGATCGACGAGCAGTACTTC. Its translation is CASSIATGIDEQYF. The variable domain in full, completed from reference TRBV5-4 and TRBJ2-7, reads ETGVTQSPTHLIKTRGQQVTLRCSSQSGHNTVSWYQQALGQGPQFIFQYYREEENGRGNFPPRFSGLQFPNYSSELNVNALELDDSALYLCASSIATGIDEQYFGPGTRLTVT.

The chain has TRBV5-1 and TRBJ1-1; D is uncertain. This CDR3 contains 14 residues. Germline CDR1 is SGHRS and CDR2 is YFSETQ. V shed 1 base and J shed 5 bases, with 12 bases lying between them. CDR3 DNA sequence: TGCGCCAGCAGCTTGTCATTGAGGGAGACTGAAGCTTTCTTT. It is translated as CASSLSLRETEAFF.

V usage is TRBV18 and J usage is TRBJ2-7, with 7 bases fitting TRBD1. V shed 4 bases, J shed 3 bases, and the junction held 12 bases outside the gene matches. In germline, CDR1 is KGHSH, CDR2 LQKENI. This CDR3 comprises 16 residues. In DNA, the CDR3 is TGTGCCAGCTCACACGGACAGGCCGCAGAGGGCTACGAGCAGTACTTC. Protein sequence: CASSHGQAAEGYEQYF.

V gene TRBV28 combines with J gene TRBJ1-5; D perhaps matches TRBD1 (5 bases). This CDR3 has 17 residues. V dropped 5 bases and J dropped 3 bases, with 20 bases sitting between them. From germline, CDR1 is MDHEN and CDR2 SYDVKM. CDR3 nucleotide sequence: TGTGCCAGCAGTCCCCCCAGACGACAGACTTTCAATCAGCCCCAGCATTTT. As protein: CASSPPRRQTFNQPQHF.

This clone showed up just once. The chain carries TRBV13 and TRBJ2-2, with 7 bases identical to TRBD1. The CDR3 loop spans 17 amino acids. Trimming removed 3 bases from V and 4 bases from J; junction bases left unmatched: 11. In germline, CDR1 is PRHDT, CDR2 FYEKMQ (reference sequence). The CDR3 DNA reads as TGTGCCAGCAGCTTTAACAGGGGTTCGGTAGGCACCGGGGAGCTGTTTTTT. Translated, it gives CASSFNRGSVGTGELFF.

The rearrangement joins TRBV7-9 to TRBJ2-1; 7 positions match TRBD2. Germline V gives CDR1 SEHNR, CDR2 FQNEAQ (reference sequence). V lost 3 bases and J lost 4; bases outside the gene matches: 6. CDR3 length: 15 residues. In DNA form, the CDR3 reads TGTGCCAGCAGCTTCAAACTAGCGATATACAATGAGCAGTTCTTC. This encodes CASSFKLAIYNEQFF.

Notes on this clone: This same CDR3 is encoded by further DNA sequences in the sample. This rearrangement joins TRBV11-2 to TRBJ2-5; 7 positions match TRBD1. This CDR3 comprises 14 residues. Germline values: CDR1 SGHAT, CDR2 FQNNGV. Trimming cost V 5 bases and J 4 bases; bases outside gene matches: 7. The CDR3 coding sequence is TGTGCCAGCAGCCGAGACAGGGCGGGAGAGACCCAGTACTTC. Translation gives CASSRDRAGETQYF.

The chain links TRBV21-1 to TRBJ1-5; the table's TRBD1 call for D was not verified on the DNA. TRBV21-1 is a listed pseudogene. CDR3 length: 16 amino acids. The CDR3 sequence is CASSKVSLHSNQPQHF. The CDR3 DNA sequence: TGTGCCAGCAGCAAAGTCTCCTTACATAGCAATCAGCCCCAGCATTTT.

This clone showed up just a few times. This sample also contains other DNA sequences that code for the same CDR3. V and J are TRBV7-2 and TRBJ1-5, with 9 bases lining up with TRBD1. The CDR3 consists of 14 residues. J was trimmed by 5 bases and V by 5 bases; bases with no gene match: 4. CDR1 and CDR2 (germline): SGHTA, FQGNSA. The DNA for the CDR3 is TGTGCCAGCAGCCCGCGGACAGGGGATCAGCCCCAGCATTTT. Amino acids: CASSPRTGDQPQHF. The full variable domain, its missing parts supplied by reference TRBV7-2 and TRBJ1-5, is GAGVSQSPSNKVTEKGKDVELRCDPISGHTALYWYRQSLGQGLEFLIYFQGNSAPDKSGLPSDRFSAERTGGSVSTLTIQRTQQEDSAVYLCASSPRTGDQPQHFGDGTRLSIL.